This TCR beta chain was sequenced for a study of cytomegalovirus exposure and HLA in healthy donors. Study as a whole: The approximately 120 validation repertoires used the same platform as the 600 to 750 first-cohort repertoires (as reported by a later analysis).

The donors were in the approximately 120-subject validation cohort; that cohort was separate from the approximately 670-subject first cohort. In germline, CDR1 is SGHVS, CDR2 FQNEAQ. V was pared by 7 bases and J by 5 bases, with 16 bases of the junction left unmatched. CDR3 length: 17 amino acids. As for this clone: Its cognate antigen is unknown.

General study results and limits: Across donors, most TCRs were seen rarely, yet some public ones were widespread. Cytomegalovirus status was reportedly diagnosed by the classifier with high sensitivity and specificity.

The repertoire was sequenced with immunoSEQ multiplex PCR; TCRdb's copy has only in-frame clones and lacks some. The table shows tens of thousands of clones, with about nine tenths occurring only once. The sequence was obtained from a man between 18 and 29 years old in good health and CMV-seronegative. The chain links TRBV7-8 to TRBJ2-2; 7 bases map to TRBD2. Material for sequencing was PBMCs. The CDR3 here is CASTSLVTSVFTGELFF. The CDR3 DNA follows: TGTGCCAGCACCTCTCTGGTCACTAGCGTTTTTACCGGGGAGCTGTTTTTT.